This TCR beta chain was recorded in a study of naive and memory T cell subsets (dated by TCRdb to 2016 to 2017). Looking at the study overall: According to the figure summarizing the samples, there were around ten blood donors, 7 tuberculin skin test biopsies and 3 saline control biopsies. Usually PCR2 was run as a SYBR Green qPCR and stopped at a set threshold, although low-input samples could use end-point PCR (roughly 6 cycles) instead. Results the study describes overall, beyond this receptor: The RNA-based method was acknowledged as potentially sensitive to TCR transcript changes with T cell activation and differentiation.

The receptor library was made with 5' RACE. The ligated cDNA was amplified in four rounds of PCR with nested alpha and beta constant region primers together with the SP2 primer. For the blood and skin samples, TCR RNA was reverse transcribed with SuperScript IV using primers for the alpha and beta constant regions. An oligonucleotide carrying the Illumina SP2 primer and a UMI was ligated to the 3' end of the cDNA by means of T4 RNA ligase 1. The 12-nucleotide UMI consisted of two random hexamers with an eight-base spacer between the hexamers to prevent hairpin formation. From the second PCR onward, TCR alpha and beta chain libraries were processed separately and dual indexed for multiplexing. After pooling, the indexed libraries were analyzed by capillary electrophoresis and sequenced on either an Illumina MiSeq or NextSeq. Libraries were spiked with PhiX DNA at roughly 4.5-7% so that base diversity was increased and cluster recognition was improved. In the original analysis: Demultiplexor extracted UMIs from read 2, combined them with read 1 TCR sequence, and split reads by sample indices. V and J genes and V-J junctions were identified by Decombinator, and each TCR was assigned a five-part identifier that included V and J deletions. Collapsinator relied on UMIs to correct both sequencing errors and PCR amplification heterogeneity, producing a UMI-based abundance for each TCR. CDR3Translator turned identifiers into nucleotide sequence, translated that sequence into amino acids, and pulled out CDR3 regions based on terminal motifs. After normalization to the amount of input RNA, the error-corrected alpha and beta TCR counts from blood and from skin were compared. The public reads were quality trimmed at Q25 with fastp and then assembled into clones with MiXCR by TCRdb, keeping productive beta chains. Rows with one shared CDR3 protein collapse into an entry with the most common genes and DNA. The V and J calls come from TCRdb's annotation, not from the publication. The sample contains about 62,000 distinct CDR3 sequences, around 8% of them found a single time. 15% to 20% of the sample is held by the ten biggest clonotypes.

The study described a robust, sensitive protocol for amplifying, sequencing and analyzing TCRs, using 3' ligation of a UMI-containing oligonucleotide to TCR cDNA. For whole blood analysis, about 2.6 ml of peripheral blood was collected from healthy adult volunteers into Tempus tubes, and RNA was extracted following the manufacturer's instructions. Total RNA was used without cell sorting and was treated with RQ1 DNase before reverse transcription, with a target input of roughly 1 to 1,100 ng. Libraries were prepared from skin biopsies and whole blood to test how robust the pipeline was in samples where T cells are a minority population. This clonotype has at least ten counts. Its antigen remains undetermined. No base quality information exists; no much larger clone differs at one position. Measured from the cysteine to the phenylalanine, the CDR3 is 14 residues long. The CDR3 DNA has 42 bases and is translated from base 1. Reading the germline V gene gives CDR1 SQVTM and CDR2 ANQGSEA. V and J are truncated by 4 bases and 1 base respectively, leaving an intervening sequence of 11 bases.

The chain couples TRBV29-1 to TRBJ2-1, with the D gene not clear enough to name. The source of this sequence is a female donor in good health. In nucleotide form, the sequence is TGCAGCGTTGTTAGGCCGCGATCCTACAATGAGCAGTTCTTC. The encoded protein is CSVVRPRSYNEQFF.